This TCR beta chain was retrieved from a study of cytomegalovirus exposure and HLA in healthy donors listed by TCRdb under 2017. For the wider study: In an earlier analysis of some 550 of the donors, roughly 300 Gb of sequence data and roughly 100 million unique TCR beta sequences from roughly 190 million T cells were reported. About 300 gigabases of sequencing data and around 80 million unique TCR sequences made up an early release that covered about 640 HLA-typed donors. Of the approximately 370 genotyped donors, roughly 76% were placed in the genetic ancestry cluster associated with self-reported Caucasian donors. The study aimed to test whether cataloging public T cell receptors could reveal signatures of past pathogen exposure. The study used immunosequencing to profile the T cell repertoires of 666 subjects and linked those repertoires to cytomegalovirus serostatus. In addition to the first cohort of 650 to 750 subjects, a separate validation cohort of 100 to 150 different subjects was used. To predict cytomegalovirus infection status, the study combined high-throughput TCR immunosequencing, statistical association of individual TCRs with disease status, and machine learning. To study patterns of TCR occurrence, a later analysis re-analyzed previously published TCR beta repertoires from hundreds of donors and added high-resolution HLA genotyping. In the later analysis, no new phenotypic data were used to find candidate immune exposures; instead, reliance was placed on TCR beta sequences and their occurrence across donors. To decide whether each TCR beta V gene segment behaved as functional or pseudogenic, an earlier analysis of approximately 600 of the donors relied on high-throughput TCR beta sequencing. Donor age, sex, ethnicity and CMV serostatus were compiled together with the repertoire data. Genome-wide SNP genotypes for about three fifths of the roughly 670 donors were used in a later genetic analysis, which treated that subset as a discovery cohort. All discovery cohort repertoires had been generated on a single sequencing platform. HLA typing included class I and class II loci at four-digit resolution. The number of donors typed differed by locus, with roughly 629-640 for A, B, C, DRB1 and DQB1, about 500 for DQA1, some 570 for DPA1, and 450 to 480 for DPB1. Several DR-DQ haplotypes were handled as single units for association and clustering because linkage in the cohort was strong. Across approximately 400 genotyped donors of the cohort, an average of approximately 220,000 unique TCR beta nucleotide sequences per donor were sequenced, and around 20% of those sequences were non-productive. Findings and caveats that apply to the study as a whole: According to a later genetic analysis, donors in an Asian-associated ancestry cluster had fewer N-insertions in productive TCRs than the approximately 710-donor mean. In vitro tests confirmed that a few of the cytomegalovirus-associated TCR beta chains recognize cytomegalovirus antigens. Linkage disequilibrium might explain the correlated functional status among segregating V segments, but an unknown experimental factor could not be excluded. An earlier analysis of around 540 of the donors showed that most TCR beta V segments appeared in productive rearrangements either about 90% or about 30% of the time, which broadly matched IMGT annotations. A later analysis associated about 16,000 TCR beta sequences with specific HLA alleles at a false discovery rate of 0.05. A later analysis found that most CMV-associated TCR beta chains appeared HLA-restricted, with HLA associations seemingly driven largely by CMV exposure. Cytomegalovirus status was reported to be diagnosed by the classifier with high specificity and sensitivity in both the original and validation cohorts. V-gene and J-gene trimming of TCR beta chains was associated with a missense DCLRE1C variant in a later genetic analysis, and the association was replicated in an independent cohort. This cohort had only TCR beta chains sequenced, and the lack of alpha or paired-chain data limited which features could be detected. A later analysis found that TCR association rates varied across HLA loci, with DRB1 alleles showing the most associated TCRs and HLA-C alleles the fewest. The presence/absence analyses assumed that sequencing depth was roughly uniform across donors, and that assumption may not be true. A cluster of highly shared sequence variants was judged likely to be a technical artifact of the sequencing pipeline. The study listed approximately 150 TCR beta chains as associated with cytomegalovirus. A further reported finding was that TCR beta sequences accurately predicted the HLA-A and HLA-B alleles for most subjects in the first cohort. Because counts were too low, some 17 rarely observed V segments, including chromosome 9 orphons, were excluded from the earlier analysis of 587 of the donors. Compared with equally common non-associated chains, HLA-associated TCR beta chains in a later analysis were more clonally expanded and had lower generation probabilities. When HLA alleles, especially DR and DQ, strongly co-occurred, TCR associations were difficult to assign to individual alleles. Most TCR sequences were observed very rarely across donors, whereas some public TCRs were present in many individuals. Immune exposure information for the cohort was limited to CMV serostatus. Some IMGT-functional V segments, including TRBV6-2 and TRBV6-3, could not be told apart with the 87-base-pair reads, so those segments were excluded. Several of the top co-occurrence clusters appeared to be linked to parvovirus B19, influenza, CMV and Epstein-Barr virus, according to a later analysis. Because HLA typing was unavailable for some donors at each locus, only the typed subset was used in association tests. The authors suggested that the approach could potentially be extended to other disease states and immunological phenotypes.

V is reduced by 4 bases and J by 1 base, leaving a spacing of 12 bases between them. CDR1 and CDR2, looked up from the germline V gene, are SGHRS and YFSETQ. From its cysteine to its phenylalanine, the CDR3 spans 15 amino acids. Only the CDR3 part of the read is kept: 45 bases, read in frame from the first base. The library was generated by the immunoSEQ multiplex PCR assay. For the multiplex PCR, a mixture combining 60 forward primers for TCR Vbeta segments and 13 reverse primers for TCR Jbeta segments was used. The CDR3 region of rearranged TCR beta genes was amplified from genomic DNA with a multiplex PCR assay. The amplified TCR beta libraries were sequenced on the Illumina HiSeq System as 87-base-pair reads. The paper's processing steps were these. Across the 670 or so repertoires, a later analysis counted 80 million or so unique TCR beta chains, 9.5 million to 12 million of which were shared by at least two donors. Raw reads were error-corrected and collapsed into unique sequences by a nearest-neighbor algorithm in which closely related sequences were merged to remove PCR and sequencing errors. V, D and J gene segments were assigned by aligning CDR3 sequences to IMGT reference sequences. For a sequence to be retained, a match of at least six nucleotides was required to both a V gene segment and a J gene segment. A rearrangement was called productive if the CDR3 had no stop codons and remained in frame with V and J, and every other rearrangement was called non-productive. Following IMGT convention, CDR3 was defined as the stretch from the second conserved V-encoded cysteine to the conserved J-encoded phenylalanine. Sequences without an unambiguous match to a single V gene segment were excluded from the earlier analysis of 450 to 650 of the donors. An earlier analysis of several hundred of the donors called V segments functional above 56.7% productive rearrangements and segregating when the between-donor standard deviation exceeded 5%. A statistical classification framework was built for diagnosing cytomegalovirus status from the catalog of TCR beta chain sequences. In a later analysis, TCR nucleotide sequences were compared against IMGT/GENE-DB human TR gene sequences so that V and J genes could be assigned. A later analysis assigned CDR3 sequences and most-parsimonious VDJ recombination scenarios with the TCRdist pipeline. In a later analysis, each TCR beta chain was defined by its CDR3 amino acid sequence together with its V-gene family, and reads lacking a unique V-gene family were excluded. To address suspected cross-contamination and a sequencing artifact, a later analysis removed around 590 highly shared, low-generation-probability nucleotide sequences. A later analysis calculated a clonal expansion index for each public chain from normalized within-repertoire ranks of inferred template counts. In a later analysis, generation probabilities were computed with a VDJ recombination model fitted to out-of-frame rearrangements, and the resulting probabilities were checked against IGoR. In a later analysis, TCR-TCR, TCR-HLA and TCR-CMV co-occurrence was scored with hypergeometric tests, and a repertoire-size bias correction was applied to TCR pairs. In a later analysis, false discovery rates were estimated by permuting HLA or CMV assignments 20 times. In a later analysis, co-occurring TCRs were grouped using DBSCAN, with TCRdist sequence similarity added in when clustering inside HLA-allele-positive subsets. Co-occurrence clustering excluded repertoires with fewer than 30,000 or more than 120,000 public chains, plus five with anomalous nucleotide sharing. The table comes from immuneACCESS by way of TCRdb, which keeps in-frame sequences with V and J called. Part of the clones is missing from these tables; in studies checked, under half for an unresolved V gene and the rest for unknown reasons. From that table come the V and J calls and clone size; the DNA was used to work out D and trimming. For this sample, the table gives about 210,000 clones. Approximately 0.98% of the sample comes from the top ten.

A note on this clone: It lacks a known antigen.

In total, approximately 690 healthy bone marrow donors made up the cohort. At the time of sampling, every cohort member was nominally healthy, though immune exposures that went unrecorded were likely present. The donor was CMV seropositive and belonged to the group of 250 to 350 seropositive cohort members. Each donor provided a peripheral blood sample, and peripheral blood mononuclear cells were used for TCR beta sequencing. The Qiagen DNeasy Blood Extraction Kit was used to extract genomic DNA from the blood cell samples. The sequence derives from a woman under 40 in good health and CMV-seropositive. The sample comprised PBMCs. Rearrangement joined TRBV5-1 to TRBJ2-4; too little of a D gene remains to name it. The DNA is as follows: TGCGCCAGCAGCACCATGCAACGGGCCAAAAACATTCAGTACTTC. This translates into CASSTMQRAKNIQYF.